This T cell receptor beta chain stems from a study of human T cells and chemical hapten exposure (dated by TCRdb to 2020 to 2023). With respect to the entire study: For sensitization, 2% DPC in acetone was applied to a 2 cm by 2 cm area of upper inner arm skin. Patch testing on the upper back used Finn chambers containing 0.01% DPC, with scoring done after 6 days according to International Contact Dermatitis Research Group standards. Blood for TCR sequencing was provided by twenty-nine alopecia patients at one to four time points (pre-sensitization, 2, 6 and 24 weeks). Blood was sampled from patients pre-sensitization (week 0) and at 2, 6 and about 24 weeks after DPC sensitization. Libraries were combined into a pool for sequencing, and differences in TCR yield between samples came mainly from small differences in library volumes within the pool. Throughout the study period of around 24 weeks, patients also received therapeutic DPC doses to the scalp every week. The mostly female patient cohort included alopecia areata with under or over 50% scalp involvement, alopecia totalis and alopecia universalis. The study tracked peripheral blood TCR repertoire changes in vivo during primary and secondary sensitization to the hapten diphenylcyclopropenone (DPC) in alopecia patients.

Overall study outcomes, separate from this receptor: Repeated subsampling changed both the strength of the expansion versus patch-test correlation and the threshold at which that correlation became significant. Significantly more large CDR3 similarity clusters were formed by expanded TCRs than by pre-sensitization or healthy control sets, consistent with antigen-driven responses. Patch test score correlated positively with the number of PT1 expanded TCRs, reaching significance at thresholds 8, 16 and 32 but not at 4. DPC sensitization did not change the number of TCRs with a frequency above 1 in 1000, and there was no evidence of changes in global repertoire structure. Alopecia, a presumed autoimmune disease, was present in all patients, so the immune response of the patients might differ from that of healthy individuals.

The CDR3 goes from the cysteine to the phenylalanine over 15 residues. The CDR3 DNA has 45 bases and is translated from base 1. CDR1 SGHVS and CDR2 FQNEAQ are derived from the germline V gene. The V and J ends are trimmed by 0 bases and 4 bases, leaving 12 bases between them. Reading the label with the study, this specimen's time point is: pre-sensitization, week 0. Per the publication, the treatment or condition label means: therapeutic diphenylcyclopropenone sensitization with weekly scalp DPC. At each patch-test visit, blood was drawn before the patch test was applied. Patients were considered eligible if aged 18 to 70, diagnosed with alopecia and deemed suitable for DPC therapy, and patients were excluded if pregnant. Unfractionated whole blood was collected in Tempus Blood RNA tubes, and total RNA was extracted from that blood. Library preparation employed RACE. Sequencer: NextSeq 500. During library preparation, unique molecular identifiers were attached to individual cDNA molecules so that TCRs could be counted quantitatively and reproducibly. For every blood RNA sample, sequencing covered both the TCR alpha and TCR beta chains. Under the source paper's analysis protocol: A median of approximately 96,000 TCRs per sample was observed, with a range of about 23,224 to 700,000. V, J and CDR3 annotation of the TCR reads was carried out using the Decombinator software suite. Every sample was subsampled to the same number of TCRs (28,000) for the PS versus PT1 abundance plots. TCRs were defined as expanded if absent before sensitization and observed at least eight times at the 2-week time point. Using fastp at Q25 and MiXCR, TCRdb reprocessed the public reads and kept productive beta chains. Identical CDR3 protein sequences are pooled into one entry, listed with their most common genes and DNA. The V and J calls reflect TCRdb's pipeline rather than the authors' work. This sample gives 300,000 to 450,000 distinct CDR3 sequences in total; 5% to 6.5% of them show up just once. 2.5% to 3% of the sample rests with the top ten.

Remarks on this clonotype: This receptor's antigen is unknown. Per-base quality was not reported, and no clone a single base away is much larger than it.

The sequence is built from TRBV7-8 and TRBJ1-2; the D gene is not confidently resolved. The input for sequencing was whole blood, taken in connection with sensitization to the hapten diphenylcyclopropenone (DPC). This receptor was taken from a woman aged 50 to 60 with alopecia areata. Some clones in this sample may be carry-over from other donors' samples. This receptor has the CDR3 CASSLAPADLYGYTF. The DNA reads as follows: TGTGCCAGCAGCTTAGCCCCGGCGGACCTCTATGGCTACACCTTC.